This T cell receptor beta chain derives from a study of T cells expressing NK-cell markers. At the level of the study: The sequencing cohort of eight donors included seven HCMV-seropositive individuals and one seronegative individual.

For each CDR3 protein, TCRdb gives one entry from its re-call of the 5' RACE reads, without DNA. The sample includes 400,000 to 450,000 distinct CDR3 sequences. Germline assignment: CDR1 SGDLS and CDR2 YYNGEE. The CDR3 is 15 amino acids. V is TRBV9 and J is TRBJ1-1. This TCR derives from a woman aged 18 to 69 in good health. Sequenced material: blood T cells: a sorted CD56 or NKG2C T cell subset, CD4+ or CD8+ T cells, or bulk PBMC T cells (not recorded which). The CDR3 spells CASSVAVSTNTEAFF.